This paragraph reports one T cell receptor beta chain. Here immunoSEQ multiplex PCR was the method, and the copy in TCRdb shows in-frame clones only, minus some. The profile shows some 2,000,000 clones, almost 96% of them singletons. This sample is drawn from a study of shared clonotypes between healthy human individuals. With 5 bases clipped from V and 1 base from J, the junction kept 3 bases outside the gene matches. Germline CDR1 SGHTA, CDR2 FQGNSA. The CDR3 is 16 residues long. The sequence was obtained from a man younger than 30 in good health. Material for sequencing was naive CD4+ T cells sorted from blood. Subset described: CD45RA+ positively selected. The chain recombines TRBV7-2 with TRBJ2-3; 13 nucleotides agree with TRBD2. The chain's CDR3 is CASSPLAGGGTDTQYF. CDR3 nucleotide sequence: TGTGCCAGCAGCCCACTAGCGGGAGGGGGCACAGATACGCAGTATTTT.